By proportion, the clone carrying this TCR beta chain is medium-sized. This sample was taken from a study of control samples from healthy donors and cancer patients. CDR1 and CDR2 (germline): MDHEN, SYDVKM. The CDR3 runs 14 residues. The germline V and J ends were trimmed by 7 bases and 0 bases, with 10 bases remaining between them. Sequencing used immunoSEQ multiplex PCR; TCRdb keeps in-frame clones, though not all of them. This sample has some 140,000 clones, with over 85% found just once. The chain recombines TRBV28 with TRBJ1-5; D not certain. Material: blood. This clonotype originated in a man aged 30 to 39 in good health. The CDR3: CASNPVGSNQPQHF. The DNA for the CDR3 is TGTGCCAGCAACCCAGTGGGTAGCAATCAGCCCCAGCATTTT.